One and the same sample provided the 18 T cell receptor beta chains below, sequenced in a study of T cell responses to AZD1222 COVID-19 vaccine. TCRdb's table, derived via immunoSEQ multiplex PCR, lists solely in-frame clones and lacks some. Among 70,000 to 90,000 clones listed, around 73% were seen once. Sequences were derived from peripheral blood, sampled on day 0 of AZD1222 vaccination. The receptors were sampled from an adult in good health.

The V call is TRBV6-5, the J call TRBJ1-2, with 10 bases lining up with TRBD1. This CDR3 has 15 residues. Germline values: CDR1 MNHEY, CDR2 SVGAGI. Trimming removed 4 bases from V and 3 bases from J; junction bases left unmatched: 5. The DNA of the CDR3 is TGTGCCAGCAGTTCCCGAGGACAGGGGGACTATGGCTACACCTTC. It is translated as CASSSRGQGDYGYTF.

This chain connects TRBV19 to TRBJ1-5, with unresolved D. V gave up 5 bases and J gave up 0 bases, with 11 bases separating them. This CDR3 region has 15 residues. Germline V gives CDR1 LNHDA, CDR2 SQIVND (reference sequence). For the CDR3, the DNA is TGTGCCAGTAGTCTCACACCCTATAGCAATCAGCCCCAGCATTTT. Protein product: CASSLTPYSNQPQHF.

This clone was seen only once. The CDR3 DNA reads as TGTGCCTGGAGTGGACAGGGGGCGGCCGAGCAGTACTTC. Its translation: CAWSGQGAAEQYF. V and J are TRBV30 and TRBJ2-7; the match to TRBD1 covers 10 bases. CDR1 is GTSNPN, CDR2 SVGIG, per germline (reference sequence). This CDR3 region has 13 residues. V dropped 1 base and J dropped 6; count of bases not matched to a gene: 3.

The rearrangement joins TRBV7-9 to TRBJ2-7, with TRBD2 matching 10 bases. Germline V gene sequence: CDR1 SEHNR, CDR2 FQNEAQ (reference sequence). The CDR3 extends over 19 amino acids. V lost 6 bases to trimming and J lost 5 bases; unmatched junction nucleotides: 22. CDR3 residues: CASRRLGLPSGRIVHEQYF. The CDR3 DNA reads as TGTGCCAGCAGGAGGTTAGGGCTACCTAGCGGGAGAATTGTCCACGAGCAGTACTTC. The whole variable domain, remainder taken from reference TRBV7-9 and TRBJ2-7, is DTGVSQNPRHKITKRGQNVTFRCDPISEHNRLYWYRQTLGQGPEFLTYFQNEAQLEKSRLLSDRFSAERPKGSFSTLEIQRTEQGDSAMYLCASRRLGLPSGRIVHEQYFGPGTRLTVT.

The V and J genes are TRBV7-2 and TRBJ2-1; 8 bases are shared with TRBD2. With V trimmed by 5 bases and J by 9 bases, 9 bases remained unmatched. The CDR3 totals 14 residues. Germline-derived CDR1 and CDR2 are SGHTA and FQGNSA. CDR3 bases: TGTGCCAGCAGCCCCCGGACTAGCAGTGGTGAGCAGTTCTTC. Translated, it gives CASSPRTSSGEQFF.

This rearrangement joins TRBV14 to TRBJ2-3, with 9 bases identical to TRBD2. Looked up from germline, CDR1 is SGHDN and CDR2 is FVKESK. The V segment lost 0 bases and the J segment 6 bases; nucleotides outside the gene matches: 13. CDR3 length equals 18 residues. Written as DNA, the CDR3 is TGTGCCAGCAGCCAAGATTACTGGGAGAGCGGGAGGAGGGATACGCAGTATTTT. Translating gives CASSQDYWESGRRDTQYF.

V usage is TRBV3-1 (or the pseudogene TRBV3-2) and J usage is TRBJ2-5; no definite D call. The V gene's germline CDR1 is LGHDT and CDR2 YNNKEL (reference sequence). Trimming pared 1 base from V and 4 bases from J, leaving 10 bases between. There are 14 residues in the CDR3. CDR3 nucleotides: TGTGCCAGCAGCCAAGGTCGGCACCCAGAGACCCAGTACTTC. As protein: CASSQGRHPETQYF.

The rearrangement links TRBV4-1 to TRBJ2-7, with TRBD2 identical over 13 bases. The CDR3 totals 17 residues. Germline V CDR1 and CDR2: MGHRA, YSYEKL. V lost 4 bases to trimming and J lost 5 bases; unmatched junction nucleotides: 11. In DNA, the CDR3 is TGCGCCAGCAGCCCCACGGGAAGACTAGCGGGAGGAGACGAGCAGTACTTC. Encoded protein: CASSPTGRLAGGDEQYF.

The CDR3 coding sequence is TGTGCCACCAGCAGAGAAAGCAGGGCCATTAATGAAAAACTGTTTTTT. The encoded protein is CATSRESRAINEKLFF. The chain has TRBV15 and TRBJ1-4; possible D gene TRBD1, 5 bases. In germline, CDR1 is LNHNV, CDR2 YYDKDF (reference sequence). The CDR3 runs to 16 residues. V dropped 0 bases and J dropped 4 bases, with 12 bases sitting between them.

This clone was detected a few times. The genes are TRBV5-1 and TRBJ1-2; 7 bases match TRBD1. This CDR3 is 15 amino acids long. Trimming at V came to 1 base and at J to 6 bases, leaving 9 bases not matched to a gene. Germline CDR1 SGHRS, CDR2 YFSETQ. CDR3 bases: TGCGCCAGCAGCTTGCTCGGAAAGGGGGCCGATGGCTACACCTTC. It encodes CASSLLGKGADGYTF.

J is TRBJ2-2 and V is TRBV3-1 (or the pseudogene TRBV3-2); D is ambiguous. From germline, CDR1 is LGHDT and CDR2 YNNKEL (reference sequence). The CDR3 has 14 residues. Between the trimmed V and J ends, which lost 3 bases and 4 bases, there was a span of 9 bases. The CDR3 nucleotides are TGTGCCAGCAGCCATCAGACTGTCACCGGGGAGCTGTTTTTT. Protein: CASSHQTVTGELFF.

The chain recombines TRBV27 with TRBJ1-1; 7 bases fit TRBD1. This CDR3 has 16 residues. The ends lost 4 bases at V and 11 bases at J; junction bases unmatched: 19. Germline loops: CDR1 MNHEY, CDR2 SMNVEV (reference sequence). The CDR3 spells CASSSRRQGLFQEAFF. Written as DNA, the CDR3 is TGTGCCAGCAGTTCCCGTCGACAGGGCCTCTTTCAGGAGGCTTTCTTT.

The chain employs TRBV27 and TRBJ2-7; 7 positions agree with TRBD1. The CDR3 totals 16 residues. Germline lookup yields CDR1 MNHEY and CDR2 SMNVEV (reference sequence). The trim removed 5 bases at V and 1 base at J, leaving 11 bases unmatched. This chain's CDR3 is CASSPFTGQHSYEQYF. The CDR3 nucleotides are TGTGCCAGCAGTCCTTTCACGGGACAGCATTCCTACGAGCAGTACTTC.

The gene calls are TRBV19 and TRBJ2-1, with 12 bases matching TRBD2. V trimming: 6 bases; J trimming: 8 bases; junction bases outside the gene matches: 11. CDR1 LNHDA and CDR2 SQIVND come from the germline V gene (reference sequence). There are 16 residues in the CDR3. The CDR3 coding sequence is TGTGCCAGTAGCAATCGGGGTCTAGCGGGAGGGGATGAGCAGTTCTTC. Translated: CASSNRGLAGGDEQFF.

The gene calls are TRBV7-2 and TRBJ2-3; D is ambiguous. Germline values: CDR1 SGHTA, CDR2 FQGNSA. V was shortened by 4 bases and J by 2 bases, with 13 bases between the two germline ends. The CDR3 sequence is 15 residues long. The CDR3 loop reads CASSSIPGFTDTQYF. The CDR3 bases are TGTGCCAGCAGCTCAATCCCCGGGTTCACAGATACGCAGTATTTT.

This chain uses TRBV19 with TRBJ1-2; D ambiguous. Germline assignment: CDR1 LNHDA and CDR2 SQIVND (reference sequence). The CDR3 sequence is 12 residues long. Trimming removed 4 bases at V and 8 bases at J, with 11 bases between. The CDR3 spells CASSRLDLGYTF. CDR3 nucleotides: TGTGCCAGTAGTAGGTTGGATCTGGGCTACACCTTC.

The V and J genes are TRBV28 and TRBJ2-3; D uncertain. The CDR3 runs 13 residues. V dropped 6 bases and J dropped 2 bases, with 9 bases sitting between them. CDR1 and CDR2 (germline): MDHEN, SYDVKM. CDR3 residues: CASRTHFTDTQYF. The DNA for the CDR3 is TGTGCCAGCAGGACTCATTTCACAGATACGCAGTATTTT.

V is TRBV6-2 or TRBV6-3 and J is TRBJ2-4; D possibly uses TRBD1 or TRBD2 (6 bases each). The germline CDR1 and CDR2 sequences are MNHEY and SVGEGT. V lost 6 bases, J lost 8 bases, and 38 bases lay in between. The CDR3 length is 21 residues. The CDR3 here is CASSLRGPGSWARHLGDIQYF. As DNA, the CDR3 is TGTGCCAGCAGCTTACGGGGGCCAGGGAGTTGGGCCCGACACCTTGGGGACATTCAGTACTTC.